The entry that follows covers one T cell receptor beta chain sequence. Germline V gene data show CDR1 as SGDLS and CDR2 as YYNGEE. The J segment lost 1 base and the V segment lost 0 bases, leaving 7 bases of the junction unmatched. The length of the CDR3 is 19 residues. These data originate in a study of cytomegalovirus exposure and HLA in healthy donors. Profiled with immunoSEQ multiplex PCR; TCRdb holds only in-frame clones, not every one. This table has about 44,000 clones, 80% to 95% appearing once. The source of this sequence is a woman aged 18-35 years in good health and CMV-seronegative. This chain joins TRBV9 and TRBJ2-1; TRBD2 agrees at 13 bases. The material sequenced was PBMCs. CDR3 sequence reads: CASSVGRLAGGVSYNEQFF. CDR3 nucleotide sequence: TGTGCCAGCAGCGTAGGCCGACTAGCGGGGGGAGTATCCTACAATGAGCAGTTCTTC.